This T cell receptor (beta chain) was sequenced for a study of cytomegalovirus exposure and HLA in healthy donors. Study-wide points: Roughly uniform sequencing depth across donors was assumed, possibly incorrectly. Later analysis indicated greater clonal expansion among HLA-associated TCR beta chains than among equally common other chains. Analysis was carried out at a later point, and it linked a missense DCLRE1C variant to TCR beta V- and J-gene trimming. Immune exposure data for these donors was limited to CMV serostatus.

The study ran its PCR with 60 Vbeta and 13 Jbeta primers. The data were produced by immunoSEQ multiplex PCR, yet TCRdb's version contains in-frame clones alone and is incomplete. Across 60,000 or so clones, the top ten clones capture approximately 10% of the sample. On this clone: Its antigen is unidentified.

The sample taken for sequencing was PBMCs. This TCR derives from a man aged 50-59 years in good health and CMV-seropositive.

The CDR3 DNA reads as TGTGCCAGCAGCCAAGGTTCGGGGGGGCGGAGCACAGATACGCAGTATTTT. This sequence encodes CASSQGSGGRSTDTQYF. The rearrangement uses TRBV4-2 and TRBJ2-3; 8 bases are shared with TRBD2. V lost 1 base, J lost 0 bases, and 6 bases stayed unmatched. The V gene's germline CDR1 is LGHNA and CDR2 YNFKEQ. This CDR3 is built from 17 residues.